The 32 T cell receptor beta chains given below trace back to one sample, sequenced in a study of control samples from healthy donors and cancer patients. Method: immunoSEQ multiplex PCR; TCRdb's copy keeps in-frame clones and lacks some. The sample lists 100,000 to 120,000 clones, roughly 85% occurring once. Sequencing was done on a sample of blood. Receptor source: a woman between 45 and 65 years old in good health.

The genes are TRBV10-3 and TRBJ1-2; the D is unclear. The ends were cut back, 1 base at V and 3 bases at J, with 12 bases in the middle. Germline V gives CDR1 ENHRY, CDR2 SYGVKD. The CDR3 length is 15 residues. The DNA of the CDR3 is TGTGCCATCAGTGAGTGGACTGGCAGCCACTATGGCTACACCTTC. Protein sequence: CAISEWTGSHYGYTF.

This clone came up once. This rearrangement joins TRBV5-1 to TRBJ2-7, with TRBD1 matching 10 bases. Germline V CDR1 and CDR2: SGHRS, YFSETQ. V was clipped by 0 bases and J by 2 bases; unmatched bases: 2. CDR3 length: 15 amino acids. The CDR3 spells CASSLAGTGAYEQYF. Written as DNA, the CDR3 is TGCGCCAGCAGCTTGGCGGGGACAGGGGCCTACGAGCAGTACTTC.

The chain joins TRBV12-5 to TRBJ2-1, with 7 bases lining up with TRBD2. Unmatched junction bases numbered 1, after V lost 1 base and J lost 7 bases. CDR3 length: 13 residues. In germline, CDR1 is LGHNT, CDR2 FRNRAP. CDR3 nucleotides: TGTGCTAGTGGTTTGGCCGGGGGGAATGAGCAGTTCTTC. Protein: CASGLAGGNEQFF.

The V call is TRBV5-6, the J call TRBJ1-2; the match to TRBD1 covers 8 bases. Trimming cost V 0 bases and J 5 bases; bases outside gene matches: 6. The germline V gene encodes CDR1 SGHDT and CDR2 YYEEEE. This CDR3 is 15 amino acids long. CDR3 amino acids: CASSLGTQGEYGYTF. For the CDR3, the DNA is TGTGCCAGCAGCTTGGGGACACAGGGGGAATATGGCTACACCTTC. Variable domain in full (rest from reference TRBV5-6 and TRBJ1-2): DAGVTQSPTHLIKTRGQQVTLRCSPKSGHDTVSWYQQALGQGPQFIFQYYEEEERQRGNFPDRFSGHQFPNYSSELNVNALLLGDSALYLCASSLGTQGEYGYTFGSGTRLTVV.

V usage is TRBV7-8 and J usage is TRBJ2-5; tentatively, D is TRBD1 or TRBD2 (5 bases each). Trimming stripped 8 bases from V and 5 bases from J, with 15 bases between. Germline CDR1 is SGHVS and CDR2 is FQNEAQ. The CDR3 has 13 amino acids. This CDR3 reads CASGTDFSETQYF. As DNA, the CDR3 is TGTGCCAGCGGGACGGATTTTTCGGAGACCCAGTACTTC.

On this clone: Other DNA sequences in the sample encode the same CDR3. The V call is TRBV7-9, the J call TRBJ2-2, with TRBD2 as a possible D gene (6 bases). This CDR3 region has 14 residues. Between the trimmed V and J ends, which lost 4 bases and 5 bases, there was a span of 11 bases. Germline CDR1 SEHNR, CDR2 FQNEAQ (reference sequence). The CDR3 loop reads CASSSGLLTGELFF. The DNA for the CDR3 is TGTGCCAGCAGCTCGGGACTGCTGACCGGGGAGCTGTTTTTT. Together with reference TRBV7-9 and TRBJ2-2, the CDR3 gives the full variable domain: DTGVSQNPRHKITKRGQNVTFRCDPISEHNRLYWYRQTLGQGPEFLTYFQNEAQLEKSRLLSDRFSAERPKGSFSTLEIQRTEQGDSAMYLCASSSGLLTGELFFGEGSRLTVL.

V usage is TRBV6-5 and J usage is TRBJ2-3; D gene ambiguous. With 10 bases removed from V and 2 bases from J, the gap between germline ends came to 16 bases. The CDR3 is 14 residues long. CDR1 MNHEY and CDR2 SVGAGI come from the germline V gene. This chain's CDR3 is CATTTQEYTDTQYF. CDR3 in DNA: TGTGCCACCACAACCCAGGAGTACACAGATACGCAGTATTTT.

V usage is TRBV10-3 and J usage is TRBJ2-5; 7 bases line up with TRBD2. Germline V lookup: CDR1 ENHRY, CDR2 SYGVKD. V dropped 5 bases and J dropped 2; count of bases not matched to a gene: 5. This CDR3 region has 14 residues. For the CDR3, the DNA is TGTGCCATCAGTTCGGGAGGTATGCAAGAGACCCAGTACTTC. Translation: CAISSGGMQETQYF.

V gene TRBV19 combines with J gene TRBJ2-4, with D maybe TRBD1 (5 bases). The CDR3 is 16 residues long. The germline CDR1 and CDR2 sequences are LNHDA and SQIVND (reference sequence). Between the trimmed V and J ends, which lost 0 bases and 4 bases, there was a span of 13 bases. Written as DNA, the CDR3 is TGTGCCAGTAGTATAGATCTAACAGGAGTTAAAAACATTCAGTACTTC. This encodes CASSIDLTGVKNIQYF.

Details on this clone: Its ends do not fully match the called genes, so a read error is possible. The same CDR3 also results from other DNA sequences found in this sample. This sequence joins TRBV7-6 and TRBJ1-1; 12 nucleotides match TRBD1. CDR1 SGHVS and CDR2 FNYEAQ come from the germline V gene. This CDR3 region has 18 residues. The CDR3 reads CASSLAEGTGGIFTEAFF. For the CDR3, the DNA is TGTGCCAGCAGCTTAGCGGAGGGGACAGGGGGCATCTTCACTGAGGCTTTCTTT. Full variable domain (outside the CDR3, taken from reference TRBV7-6 and TRBJ1-1): GAGVSQSPRYKVTKRGQDVALRCDPISGHVSLYWYRQALGQGPEFLTYFNYEAQQDKSGLPNDRFSAERPEGSISTLTIQRTEQRDSAMYRCASSLAEGTGGIFTEAFFGQGTRLTVV.

CDR3 bases: TGTGCCAGCAGCTTAACGGGGGCAGGGACTGGGGCCAACGTCCTGACTTTC. Protein sequence: CASSLTGAGTGANVLTF. J is TRBJ2-6 and V is TRBV7-3; D may be TRBD1 (6 bases). Germline assignment: CDR1 SGHTA and CDR2 FQGTGA. With 0 bases removed from V and 2 bases from J, the gap between germline ends came to 11 bases. This CDR3 has 17 residues.

The chain has TRBV24-1 and TRBJ2-2; 9 nucleotides match TRBD1. The ends lost 3 bases at V and 4 bases at J; junction bases unmatched: 5. Germline V CDR1 and CDR2: KGHDR, SFDVKD. The CDR3 is 16 residues long. Here the CDR3 reads CATSDPGQGITGELFF. The CDR3 DNA is TGTGCCACCAGTGATCCCGGACAGGGGATCACCGGGGAGCTGTTTTTT.

This rearrangement joins TRBV11-2 to TRBJ2-2; 7 nucleotides line up with TRBD1. Germline loops: CDR1 SGHAT, CDR2 FQNNGV. The V gene end was trimmed by 6 bases and the J gene end by 6 bases; junction bases not matched to a gene: 10. The CDR3 consists of 15 residues. CDR3 in amino acids: CASRTGVLVAGELFF. Here the CDR3 DNA reads TGTGCCAGCAGAACAGGGGTATTGGTTGCCGGGGAGCTGTTTTTT.

The V call is TRBV18, the J call TRBJ2-6; 11 nucleotides line up with TRBD1. J gave up 2 bases and V 3 bases, and 0 bases lay outside the gene matches. This CDR3 has 16 residues. Per the germline V gene, CDR1 is KGHSH and CDR2 is LQKENI. The CDR3 region is CASSPGQGAGANVLTF. DNA of the CDR3: TGTGCCAGCTCACCGGGACAGGGGGCTGGGGCCAACGTCCTGACTTTC.

The chain couples TRBV12-5 to TRBJ2-7, with D possibly TRBD1 on 5 matching bases. In germline, CDR1 is LGHNT, CDR2 FRNRAP. The CDR3 loop spans 15 amino acids. V lost 0 bases and J 5 bases, leaving 14 bases between the germline ends. Here the CDR3 DNA reads TGTGCTAGTGGTTTGGTACATGGGGCGTCTCACGAGCAGTACTTC. It specifies CASGLVHGASHEQYF.

The rearrangement uses TRBV5-1 and TRBJ2-7; a possible D gene is TRBD2 (6 bases). Trimming shortened V by 0 bases and J by 2 bases, and 18 bases separated the two germline ends. Per the germline V gene, CDR1 is SGHRS and CDR2 is YFSETQ. The CDR3 is 17 residues long. CDR3 loop: CASSLAVLARHPYEQYF. CDR3 DNA sequence: TGCGCCAGCAGCTTGGCCGTTCTAGCGCGACACCCCTACGAGCAGTACTTC.

The V gene is TRBV3-1 (or the pseudogene TRBV3-2), the J gene TRBJ2-3, with a tentative D call TRBD1 (6 bases). The CDR3 length is 13 residues. The V and J ends lost 4 bases and 7 bases respectively, with 12 bases between them. The V gene's germline CDR1 is LGHDT and CDR2 YNNKEL (reference sequence). CDR3 amino acids: CASSLRQDHTQYF. DNA for the CDR3: TGTGCCAGCAGCCTACGACAGGACCATACGCAGTATTTT.

The genes are TRBV11-3 and TRBJ2-1, with D possibly matching TRBD2 (5 bases). Looked up from germline, CDR1 is SGHNT and CDR2 is YENEEA. V was clipped by 1 base and J by 7 bases, with 8 bases between them. The CDR3 has 13 residues. The CDR3 spells CASSLGRGNEQFF. CDR3 bases: TGTGCCAGCAGCTTAGGCCGAGGGAATGAGCAGTTCTTC.

This clone was observed a single time. The chain couples TRBV3-1 (or the pseudogene TRBV3-2) to TRBJ1-4; D gene ambiguous. Germline V gives CDR1 LGHDT, CDR2 YNNKEL (reference sequence). This CDR3 is 14 amino acids long. The V and J ends lost 4 bases and 4 bases respectively, with 10 bases between them. The CDR3 DNA follows: TGTGCCAGCAGCCCCCGTGGGCATAATGAAAAACTGTTTTTT. Residues: CASSPRGHNEKLFF.

V and J are TRBV10-3 and TRBJ2-1; 8 positions agree with TRBD2. V lost 8 bases and J lost 6; bases outside the gene matches: 3. Germline V gene data show CDR1 as ENHRY and CDR2 as SYGVKD. The CDR3 loop spans 12 amino acids. The CDR3 here is CAISREANEQFF. The CDR3 DNA reads TGTGCCATCTCGCGGGAGGCCAATGAGCAGTTCTTC.

This chain links TRBV29-1 with TRBJ2-1, with 12 bases aligning to TRBD1. CDR3 size: 14 residues. Trimming removed 7 bases from V and 3 bases from J; junction bases left unmatched: 4. The germline CDR1 and CDR2 sequences are SQVTM and ANQGSEA. The CDR3 spells CSGRDRGLYNEQFF. Here the CDR3 DNA reads TGCAGCGGTCGGGACAGGGGGCTCTACAATGAGCAGTTCTTC.

Notes on this clone: One junction end does not reproduce the germline sequence, and a read error may be involved. The chain recombines TRBV9 with TRBJ1-1, with D hard to call. CDR1 is SGDLS and CDR2 is YYNGEE in the germline V gene. The CDR3 extends over 15 amino acids. The CDR3 nucleotides are TGTGTCAGCAGCGTAGATCCGGGGAGTCAAAACGAAGCTTTCTTT. Its protein product is CVSSVDPGSQNEAFF.

J is TRBJ2-1 and V is TRBV27, with 10 bases lining up with TRBD2. V trimming: 7 bases; J trimming: 7 bases; junction bases outside the gene matches: 25. Germline V lookup: CDR1 MNHEY, CDR2 SMNVEV (reference sequence). The CDR3 consists of 20 residues. The CDR3 bases are TGTGCCAGCACCCTTTTGGGCTTGAAGGCGGCACTAGCGGGAAGTAATGAGCAGTTCTTC. Translated: CASTLLGLKAALAGSNEQFF.

The chain employs TRBV19 and TRBJ2-5; a possible D gene is TRBD2 (6 bases). V was trimmed by 4 bases and J by 8 bases, leaving 23 bases between them. The CDR3 contains 16 residues. Looked up from germline, CDR1 is LNHDA and CDR2 is SQIVND (reference sequence). Written as DNA, the CDR3 is TGTGCCAGTAGTACCCGAGGCAGCGGGCGGCCAGGAACCCAGTACTTC. It is translated as CASSTRGSGRPGTQYF.

The gene calls are TRBV11-2 and TRBJ2-3, with 7 bases identical to TRBD2. Germline V gives CDR1 SGHAT, CDR2 FQNNGV. V lost 6 bases to trimming and J lost 3 bases; unmatched junction nucleotides: 15. CDR3 length: 17 residues. The CDR3 DNA follows: TGTGCCAGCAGACTGACCGGGACTACCCTGGGGACAGATACGCAGTATTTT. Translation gives CASRLTGTTLGTDTQYF.

The gene calls are TRBV7-2 and TRBJ2-3, with D uncertain. Germline assignment: CDR1 SGHTA and CDR2 FQGNSA. The CDR3 runs to 13 residues. The V end was cut by 8 bases, the J end by 2 bases, with 11 bases between. CDR3 in DNA: TGTGCCAGCGGTTCGAGGACCACAGATACGCAGTATTTT. This sequence encodes CASGSRTTDTQYF.

This rearrangement joins TRBV5-8 to TRBJ2-1; 11 bases match TRBD1. CDR1 and CDR2 from the germline V gene are SGHTS and YDEGEE. The CDR3 consists of 15 residues. V gave up 4 bases and J gave up 7 bases; unmatched junction bases: 7. The CDR3, as DNA: TGTGCCAGCAGCACCCAAGGACAGGGGGCGAATGAGCAGTTCTTC. Its protein is CASSTQGQGANEQFF. The whole variable domain, filled in from reference TRBV5-8 and TRBJ2-1, reads EAGVTQSPTHLIKTRGQQATLRCSPISGHTSVYWYQQALGLGLQFLLWYDEGEERNRGNFPPRFSGRQFPNYSSELNVNALELEDSALYLCASSTQGQGANEQFFGPGTRLTVL.

In this sample, this clone turned up once. The chain joins TRBV7-9 to TRBJ1-5, with D unresolved. This CDR3 is built from 13 residues. The ends were cut back, 3 bases at V and 5 bases at J, with 8 bases in the middle. Germline loops: CDR1 SEHNR, CDR2 FQNEAQ (reference sequence). The CDR3 sequence: CASSFKGDQPQHF. CDR3 DNA: TGTGCCAGCAGCTTCAAAGGAGATCAGCCCCAGCATTTT.

J is TRBJ2-7 and V is TRBV3-1 (or the pseudogene TRBV3-2); the D call may be TRBD1 or TRBD2 (6 bases each). This CDR3 has 15 amino acids. Germline V CDR1 and CDR2: LGHDT, YNNKEL (reference sequence). V gave up 0 bases and J gave up 2 bases, with 11 bases separating them. The CDR3 nucleotides are TGTGCCAGCAGCCAAGATGGGGGGCCGGCCTACGAGCAGTACTTC. Translation gives CASSQDGGPAYEQYF.

This chain connects TRBV27 to TRBJ1-2; D is ambiguous. CDR1 is MNHEY and CDR2 is SMNVEV in the germline V gene (reference sequence). CDR3 length equals 11 residues. Trimming took 6 bases from V and 2 from J, leaving 4 bases between them. The CDR3 sequence is CASRGNYGYTF. Written as DNA, the CDR3 is TGTGCCAGCAGGGGGAACTATGGCTACACCTTC.

The J gene is TRBJ1-3, the V gene TRBV15, with 7 bases that match TRBD1. CDR1 and CDR2 (germline): LNHNV, YYDKDF (reference sequence). J gave up 4 bases and V 1 base, and 1 base lay outside the gene matches. This CDR3 region has 14 residues. The CDR3 here is CATSRGQGGNTIYF. DNA for the CDR3: TGTGCCACCAGCAGAGGACAGGGAGGAAACACCATATATTTT.

V usage is TRBV6-2 or TRBV6-3 and J usage is TRBJ2-3, with TRBD1 matching 8 bases. J lost 3 bases, V lost 6 bases, and 11 bases had no gene match. Germline loops: CDR1 MNHEY, CDR2 SVGEGT. This CDR3 is built from 16 residues. CDR3 protein: CASSHQQGDLTDTQYF. CDR3 bases: TGTGCCAGCAGCCACCAACAGGGGGACCTTACAGATACGCAGTATTTT.